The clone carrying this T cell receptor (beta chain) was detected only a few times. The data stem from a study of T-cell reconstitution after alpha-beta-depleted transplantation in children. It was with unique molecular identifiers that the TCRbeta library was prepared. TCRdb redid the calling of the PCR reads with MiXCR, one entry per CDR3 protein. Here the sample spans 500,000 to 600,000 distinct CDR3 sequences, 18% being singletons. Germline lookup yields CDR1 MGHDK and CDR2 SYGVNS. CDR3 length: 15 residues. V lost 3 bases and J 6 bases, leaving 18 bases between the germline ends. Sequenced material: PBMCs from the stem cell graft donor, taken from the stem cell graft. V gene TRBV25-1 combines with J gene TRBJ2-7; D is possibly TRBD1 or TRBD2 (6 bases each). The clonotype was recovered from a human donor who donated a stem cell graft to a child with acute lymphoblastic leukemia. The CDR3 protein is CASSEFGGLGFEQYF. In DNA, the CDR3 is TGTGCCAGCAGTGAGTTCGGGGGCCTAGGATTCGAGCAGTACTTC.